This TCR beta chain was recovered during a study of CD8 T cells in ankylosing spondylitis. Study-level results: Made up of several highly homologous variants, a TCR beta motif appeared characteristic of ankylosing spondylitis blood.

A remark on this clonotype: Its antigen is as yet unknown.

TCRdb analysed the 5' RACE reads with MiXCR anew, one entry per CDR3 protein. The sample contains around 220,000 distinct CDR3 sequences, around 19% of which appear only once. Germline V CDR1 and CDR2: SGHAT, FQNNGV. This CDR3 spans 16 amino acids. The V and J ends lost 2 bases and 5 bases, in that order; junction bases with no gene match: 5. Sequences were obtained from blood, either unsorted or a sorted T cell fraction (not recorded which). This sequence joins TRBV11-2 and TRBJ2-2; 10 bases align to TRBD1. The receptor's source is a male donor with ankylosing spondylitis. CDR3 amino acids: CASSLLGQGTTGELFF. CDR3 in DNA: TGTGCCAGCAGCTTATTGGGACAGGGGACTACCGGGGAGCTGTTTTTT.